Sequencing of this T cell receptor (beta chain) was carried out in a study of response to subunit inactivated influenza vaccine. Using its own MiXCR run on the RT-PCR reads, TCRdb lists one record per CDR3 protein. The sample lists just under 550,000 distinct CDR3 sequences, approximately 22% occurring once. V lost 0 bases and J lost 10, with 19 bases in between. The CDR3 covers 15 residues. The V gene's germline CDR1 is SGHRS and CDR2 YFSETQ. This clonotype was seen a handful of times. This sample was shared with a second study, whose subject was T cells expressing NK-cell markers. That work adds: Template switching by 5'RACE with UMIs generated the TCR beta cDNA. Seven donors tested HCMV-seropositive and one tested seronegative among the eight sequenced. Uncertainty persisted over the HCMV specificity of expanded NKG2C+ T cell clones.

This sequence was found in a man aged 50-60 years who received an inactivated influenza vaccine. The sequencing here drew on CD4+ T cells sorted from PBMCs, taken less than 13 days after vaccination. The J gene is TRBJ1-1, the V gene TRBV5-1, with D possibly matching TRBD1 (5 bases). CDR3 sequence: CASSLEASPRGTAFF. The CDR3 nucleotides are TGCGCCAGCAGCTTGGAGGCCTCCCCACGAGGGACAGCTTTCTTT. Complete variable domain (other parts from reference TRBV5-1 and TRBJ1-1): KAGVTQTPRYLIKTRGQQVTLSCSPISGHRSVSWYQQTPGQGLQFLFEYFSETQRNKGNFPGRFSGRQFSNSRSEMNVSTLELGDSALYLCASSLEASPRGTAFFGQGTRLTVV.